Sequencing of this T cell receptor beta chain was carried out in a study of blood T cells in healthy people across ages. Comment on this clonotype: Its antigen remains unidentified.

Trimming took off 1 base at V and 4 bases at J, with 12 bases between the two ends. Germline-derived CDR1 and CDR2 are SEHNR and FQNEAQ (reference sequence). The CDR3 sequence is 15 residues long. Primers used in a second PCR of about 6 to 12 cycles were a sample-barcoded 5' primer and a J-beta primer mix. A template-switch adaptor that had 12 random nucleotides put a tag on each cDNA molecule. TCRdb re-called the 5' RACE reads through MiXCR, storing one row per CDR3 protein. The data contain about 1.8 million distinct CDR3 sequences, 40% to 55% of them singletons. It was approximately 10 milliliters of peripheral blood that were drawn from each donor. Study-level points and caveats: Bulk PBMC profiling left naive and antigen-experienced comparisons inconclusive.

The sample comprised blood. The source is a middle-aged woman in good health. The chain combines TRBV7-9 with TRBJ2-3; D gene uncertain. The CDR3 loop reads CASSLGGRSADTQYF. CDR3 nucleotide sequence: TGTGCCAGCAGCTTAGGAGGCAGGTCCGCAGATACGCAGTATTTT.